Below, 31 T cell receptor beta chains from the same sample are listed, as sequenced in a study of T cell repertoires in cytomegalovirus infection. Their antigens are not known. TCRdb re-derived calls from the reads in MiXCR, one entry per CDR3 protein. The sample has about 920,000 distinct CDR3 sequences, 25% to 40% seen once. Source: cultured CD8+ T cells from PBMCs, taken from culture after CMV antigen stimulation. These receptors all stem from a human donor in good health (CMV status not recorded). Some clones in this sample may be carry-over from other donors' samples.

This clonotype showed up many times. The J gene is TRBJ2-7, the V gene TRBV7-6; TRBD2 aligns across 9 bases. Germline loops: CDR1 SGHVS, CDR2 FNYEAQ. V shed 5 bases, J shed 0 bases, and the junction held 8 bases outside the gene matches. This CDR3 comprises 16 residues. CDR3: CASSRSSGTSSYEQYF. As DNA, the CDR3 is TGTGCCAGCAGCCGATCTAGCGGGACAAGCTCCTACGAGCAGTACTTC. The variable domain in full, with the rest retrieved from reference TRBV7-6 and TRBJ2-7, is GAGVSQSPRYKVTKRGQDVALRCDPISGHVSLYWYRQALGQGPEFLTYFNYEAQQDKSGLPNDRFSAERPEGSISTLTIQRTEQRDSAMYRCASSRSSGTSSYEQYFGPGTRLTVT.

This rearrangement joins TRBV5-6 to TRBJ2-2; the D is unclear. V lost 0 bases, J lost 7 bases, and 7 bases lay in between. The CDR3 contains 13 residues. Germline values: CDR1 SGHDT, CDR2 YYEEEE. CDR3 loop: CASSLGSHGELFF. In nucleotides, the CDR3 is TGTGCCAGCAGCTTGGGAAGCCACGGGGAGCTGTTTTTT.

The gene calls are TRBV6-5 and TRBJ2-1, with a weak D call TRBD2 (5 bases). The V end was cut by 0 bases, the J end by 2 bases, with 17 bases between. The CDR3 has 18 amino acids. Germline values: CDR1 MNHEY, CDR2 SVGAGI. This CDR3 reads CASSYSKGDGVTYNEQFF. The CDR3 region has the DNA TGTGCCAGCAGTTACTCGAAGGGAGACGGAGTGACCTACAATGAGCAGTTCTTC.

This clonotype was counted many times. V gene TRBV7-8 combines with J gene TRBJ2-7, with D perhaps being TRBD1 or TRBD2 (5 bases each). Germline V CDR1 and CDR2: SGHVS, FQNEAQ. This CDR3 contains 17 residues. Trimming left V 2 bases short and J 2 bases short, with 19 bases between. CDR3 sequence: CASSLPPGTPLPYEQYV. CDR3 coding DNA: TGTGCCAGCAGCTTACCCCCCGGGACCCCTTTACCCTACGAGCAGTACGTC.

The chain is built from TRBV15 and TRBJ2-5; a possible D gene is TRBD2 (5 bases). Trimming removed 0 bases at V and 5 bases at J, with 13 bases between. The CDR3 runs to 15 residues. Germline loops: CDR1 LNHNV, CDR2 YYDKDF (reference sequence). As DNA, the CDR3 is TGTGCCACCAGCAGAGAGAAGTACGGACTGGAGACCCAGTACTTC. This encodes CATSREKYGLETQYF.

This clonotype was picked up a small number of times. The V gene is TRBV20-1, the J gene TRBJ1-2, with D perhaps matching TRBD1 (5 bases). The CDR3 sequence is 16 residues long. V lost 1 base and J 13 bases, leaving 28 bases between the germline ends. Germline lookup yields CDR1 DFQATT and CDR2 SNEGSKA (reference sequence). CDR3 region: CSARAPYNNRGGVLTF. The CDR3 region has the DNA TGCAGTGCTAGAGCCCCATACAACAATCGGGGGGGGGTACTCACCTTC.

The chain couples TRBV10-3 to TRBJ2-3; D is uncertain. Trimming shortened V by 4 bases and J by 3 bases, and 14 bases separated the two germline ends. The length of the CDR3 is 15 residues. Per germline, CDR1 ENHRY and CDR2 SYGVKD. The CDR3 region has the DNA TGTGCCATCAGTGTGAGGTGGGAACCTACAGATACGCAGTATTTT. Protein: CAISVRWEPTDTQYF.

A few counts support this clonotype. The chain recombines TRBV12-3 or TRBV12-4 with TRBJ1-1; D is undetermined. There are 14 residues in the CDR3. V was pared by 7 bases and J by 1 base, with 13 bases between. The CDR3 DNA is TGTGCCAGCAATCCGGTACAGTGGAACACTGAAGCTTTCTTT. Translating it yields CASNPVQWNTEAFF.

The rearrangement uses TRBV12-3 or TRBV12-4 and TRBJ2-5, with D perhaps TRBD2 (6 bases). CDR3 length: 14 amino acids. V was clipped by 3 bases and J by 2 bases, with 10 bases between them. Written as DNA, the CDR3 is TGTGCCAGCAGTTTTACACTAGCTCAAGAGACCCAGTACTTC. Its translation: CASSFTLAQETQYF.

This clonotype was recorded many times. V gene TRBV12-3 or TRBV12-4 combines with J gene TRBJ2-7; tentative D call: TRBD2 (6 bases). V lost 6 bases to trimming and J lost 1 base, with 10 bases between them. CDR3 size: 13 residues. Here the CDR3 DNA reads TGTGCCAGCAGCTTCGGGGGTTCCTACGAGCAGTACTTC. Translation gives CASSFGGSYEQYF.

As for this clonotype: The limits of the CDR3 on the DNA are not certain, so only TCRdb's listed CDR3 is given. V and J are TRBV19 and TRBJ2-2; the DNA was not compared with TRBD2, the D call given in the table. The CDR3 extends over 17 residues, inclusive of both ends. Germline V gene lookup returns CDR1 LNHDA and CDR2 SQIVND (reference sequence). CDR3 in amino acids: CASSRGLAGLRAGELFF.

In its sample, this clonotype was seen a few times. The gene calls are TRBV27 and TRBJ2-7; no firm D call. The CDR3 consists of 14 residues. CDR1 is MNHEY and CDR2 is SMNVEV in the germline V gene (reference sequence). Trimming pared 6 bases from V and 6 bases from J, leaving 18 bases between. The CDR3 loop reads CASRNYSLVGEQYF. CDR3 bases: TGTGCCAGCAGAAACTACTCACTCGTGGGCGAGCAGTACTTC.

The CDR3 reads CASSIDGTAQETQYF. The CDR3 bases are TGTGCCAGTAGTATAGATGGGACAGCTCAAGAGACCCAGTACTTC. This chain links TRBV19 with TRBJ2-5, with 7 bases fitting TRBD1. This CDR3 comprises 15 residues. V shed 0 bases, J shed 2 bases, and the junction held 3 bases outside the gene matches. Germline V gives CDR1 LNHDA, CDR2 SQIVND (reference sequence).

The J gene is TRBJ2-7, the V gene TRBV6-1; 11 bases fit TRBD1. J was trimmed by 11 bases and V by 7 bases; bases with no gene match: 16. The CDR3 is 15 amino acids. Per germline, CDR1 MNHNS and CDR2 SASEGT. The CDR3 DNA reads as TGTGCCAGCACCGGGACAGGGGGACTTTTTTACGGGAAGTACGTC. Its translation is CASTGTGGLFYGKYV.

In this sample, this clonotype turned up a few times. V usage is TRBV27 and J usage is TRBJ2-7; a possible D gene is TRBD2 (6 bases). Trimming left V 3 bases short and J 9 bases short, with 24 bases between. Germline V lookup: CDR1 MNHEY, CDR2 SMNVEV (reference sequence). This CDR3 spans 16 amino acids. The CDR3 region has the DNA TGTGCCAGCAGTTTCGTCTCAGGGACTCCATACGCAGGGCAGTACTTC. Protein product: CASSFVSGTPYAGQYF.

V is TRBV6-1 and J is TRBJ2-7; TRBD1 aligns across 7 bases. There are 13 residues in the CDR3. Germline CDR1 MNHNS, CDR2 SASEGT. V lost 8 bases and J lost 6; bases outside the gene matches: 10. The CDR3 sequence: CASGGTASLEQYV. In DNA form, the CDR3 reads TGTGCCAGCGGTGGGACAGCATCGCTCGAGCAGTACGTC.

This rearrangement joins TRBV4-1 to TRBJ2-7; 8 bases are a match to TRBD1. The CDR3 has 16 amino acids. Germline-derived CDR1 and CDR2 are MGHRA and YSYEKL. J gave up 5 bases and V 4 bases, and 13 bases lay outside the gene matches. The CDR3 loop is CASSLPWTGSSNEQYV. CDR3 nucleotide sequence: TGCGCCAGCAGCCTGCCGTGGACAGGGAGCTCGAACGAGCAGTACGTC.

This clonotype was picked up a small number of times. The CDR3: CASSFGRGPSTDTQYF. CDR3 bases: TGTGCCAGCAGTTTCGGTCGCGGGCCAAGCACAGATACGCAGTATTTT. This sequence joins TRBV12-3 or TRBV12-4 and TRBJ2-3; D is possibly TRBD2 (5 bases). The CDR3 extends over 16 amino acids. V was clipped by 3 bases and J by 0 bases, with 13 bases between them.

In its sample, this clonotype was seen many times. V and J are TRBV7-2 and TRBJ2-5, with D maybe TRBD2 (6 bases). In germline, CDR1 is SGHTA, CDR2 FQGNSA. V lost 2 bases and J 5 bases, leaving 15 bases between the germline ends. The CDR3 is made up of 15 amino acids. CDR3 protein: CASSLRTRGGETQYF. CDR3 nucleotides: TGTGCCAGCAGCTTACGAACTCGTGGGGGGGAGACCCAGTACTTC. Looking up the rest from reference TRBV7-2 and TRBJ2-5 gives the full variable domain: GAGVSQSPSNKVTEKGKDVELRCDPISGHTALYWYRQSLGQGLEFLIYFQGNSAPDKSGLPSDRFSAERTGGSVSTLTIQRTQQEDSAVYLCASSLRTRGGETQYFGPGTRLLVL.

This sequence joins TRBV4-1 and TRBJ1-2; 7 positions agree with TRBD1. This CDR3 has 15 amino acids. In germline, CDR1 is MGHRA, CDR2 YSYEKL. With V trimmed by 4 bases and J by 4 bases, 9 bases remained unmatched. The CDR3, as DNA: TGCGCCAGCAGCCTGAGACCGGGACAGATCTATGGCTACACCTTC. It yields the protein CASSLRPGQIYGYTF.

The gene calls are TRBV15 and TRBJ2-5; TRBD2 aligns across 9 bases. Per the germline V gene, CDR1 is LNHNV and CDR2 is YYDKDF (reference sequence). V shed 4 bases and J 6 bases; nucleotides not matched to a gene: 9. The CDR3 is 15 residues long. The DNA for the CDR3 is TGTGCCACCAGCATATTTAGCGGGGGCACGCAGACCCAGTACTTC. Protein product: CATSIFSGGTQTQYF.

The V and J genes are TRBV6-6 and TRBJ2-7; 10 bases map to TRBD1. The V gene end was trimmed by 5 bases and the J gene end by 5 bases; junction bases not matched to a gene: 6. Germline CDR1 is MNHNY and CDR2 is SVGAGI (reference sequence). This CDR3 has 14 amino acids. The CDR3 here is CASSLGTGVDEQYV. The CDR3 nucleotides read TGTGCCAGCAGTCTAGGGACAGGGGTCGACGAGCAGTACGTC.

The table lists this clonotype with a few counts. The rearrangement links TRBV4-2 to TRBJ2-3, with 10 bases that match TRBD2. Germline trimming cut 8 bases from V and 1 base from J; bases unmatched to any gene: 12. The CDR3 consists of 17 residues. CDR1 is LGHNA and CDR2 is YNFKEQ in the germline V gene. CDR3 residues: CASLQPGLALRTDTQYF. As DNA, the CDR3 is TGTGCCAGCCTACAACCGGGACTAGCGCTCCGCACAGATACGCAGTATTTT.

A few counts support this clonotype. V and J are TRBV12-5 and TRBJ2-1; 7 bases map to TRBD1. CDR3 length: 14 amino acids. V shed 1 base and J 3 bases; nucleotides not matched to a gene: 0. The germline gives CDR1 LGHNT, CDR2 FRNRAP. The CDR3 region has the DNA TGTGCTAGTGGTTTGGGACAGGGCTACAATGAGCAGTTCTTC. This sequence encodes CASGLGQGYNEQFF.

V gene TRBV12-3 or TRBV12-4 combines with J gene TRBJ1-4; D remains unclear. The CDR3 length is 14 residues. The germline V and J ends were trimmed by 5 bases and 4 bases, with 11 bases remaining between them. This chain's CDR3 is CASSLRAGNEKLFF. Here the CDR3 DNA reads TGTGCCAGCAGTCTCCGGGCGGGTAATGAAAAACTGTTTTTT.

The rearrangement joins TRBV4-3 to TRBJ1-1; weak D call: TRBD1 (6 bases). Germline V gene sequence: CDR1 LGHNA, CDR2 YSLEER. CDR3 size: 15 residues. V was clipped by 0 bases and J by 1 base, with 9 bases between them. CDR3: CASSQDLGANTEAFF. The DNA for the CDR3 is TGCGCCAGCAGCCAAGATTTGGGGGCGAACACTGAAGCTTTCTTT.

The V gene is TRBV10-3, the J gene TRBJ1-1, with TRBD1 matching 12 bases. The J segment lost 2 bases and the V segment lost 6 bases, leaving 10 bases of the junction unmatched. The CDR3 totals 17 residues. Germline V lookup: CDR1 ENHRY, CDR2 SYGVKD. CDR3 protein: CAIRQRDRGHFNTEAFF. In nucleotides, the CDR3 is TGTGCCATCAGGCAACGGGACAGGGGGCATTTTAACACTGAAGCTTTCTTT.

The rearrangement uses TRBV12-3 or TRBV12-4 and TRBJ2-7; D remains unclear. CDR3 length: 12 residues. Deletions cut 5 bases from V and 3 bases from J, with 8 bases between. CDR3 sequence (DNA): TGTGCCAGCAGTCCCACCTTCTACGAGCAGTACTTC. Protein: CASSPTFYEQYF.

The chain employs TRBV12-3 or TRBV12-4 and TRBJ2-5, with a possible D match to TRBD2 (6 bases). The CDR3 length is 14 residues. V gave up 2 bases and J gave up 5 bases, with 12 bases separating them. CDR3 amino acids: CASSLITSWETQYF. The CDR3 DNA reads as TGTGCCAGCAGTTTAATTACTAGCTGGGAGACCCAGTACTTC.

This clonotype was seen a handful of times. J is TRBJ2-2 and V is TRBV6-2 or TRBV6-3, with D possibly TRBD2 on 6 matching bases. This CDR3 is built from 16 residues. V was clipped by 0 bases and J by 6 bases, with 14 bases between them. Germline values: CDR1 MNHEY, CDR2 SVGEGT. The CDR3 region has the DNA TGTGCCAGCAGTTACTCGGGACCTTGGGGGGCCGGGGAGCTGTTTTTT. This encodes CASSYSGPWGAGELFF.

This clonotype has more than one count but fewer than ten. The genes are TRBV6-5 and TRBJ2-2; no definite D call. With 2 bases removed from V and 0 bases from J, the gap between germline ends came to 7 bases. This CDR3 region has 15 residues. Germline V lookup: CDR1 MNHEY, CDR2 SVGAGI. CDR3 nucleotides: TGTGCCAGCAGTTACGTCGCCGCGAACACCGGGGAGCTGTTTTTT. This codes for CASSYVAANTGELFF.